This T cell receptor beta chain was identified during a study of cytomegalovirus exposure and HLA in healthy donors. PCR primers comprised 60 Vbeta and 13 Jbeta primers. The table came from immunoSEQ multiplex PCR; TCRdb's copy has only in-frame clones and leaves some out. This sample has under 250,000 clones, with under 85% found just once. Input material: PBMCs. The source is a woman in her fifties or sixties in good health and CMV-seropositive.

The CDR3 DNA reads as TGTGCCAGCAGCATTAGCGGGGGAGTGAATACGCAGTATTTT. It specifies CASSISGGVNTQYF. V is TRBV7-8 and J is TRBJ2-3; 9 bases fit TRBD2. The V and J ends lost 5 bases and 7 bases, in that order; junction bases with no gene match: 7. Per germline, CDR1 SGHVS and CDR2 FQNEAQ. This CDR3 has 14 amino acids.